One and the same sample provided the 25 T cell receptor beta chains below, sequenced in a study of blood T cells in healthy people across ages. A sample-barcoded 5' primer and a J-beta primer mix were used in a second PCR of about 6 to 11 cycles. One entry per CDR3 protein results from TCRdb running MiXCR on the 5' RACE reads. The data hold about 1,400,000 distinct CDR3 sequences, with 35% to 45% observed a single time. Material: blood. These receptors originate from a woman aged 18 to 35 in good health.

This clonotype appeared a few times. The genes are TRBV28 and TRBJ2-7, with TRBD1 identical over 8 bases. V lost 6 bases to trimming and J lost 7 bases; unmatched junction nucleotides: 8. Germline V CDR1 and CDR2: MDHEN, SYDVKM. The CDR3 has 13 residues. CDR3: CASSLTGEREQYF. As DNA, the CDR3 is TGTGCCAGCAGCCTGACAGGGGAGAGAGAGCAGTACTTC.

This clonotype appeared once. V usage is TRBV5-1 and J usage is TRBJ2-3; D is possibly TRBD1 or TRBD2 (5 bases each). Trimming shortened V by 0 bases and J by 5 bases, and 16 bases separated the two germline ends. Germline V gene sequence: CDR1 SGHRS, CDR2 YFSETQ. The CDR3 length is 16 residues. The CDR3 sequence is CASSLVSRAQGDTQYF. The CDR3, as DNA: TGCGCCAGCAGCTTGGTTTCGAGGGCCCAGGGAGATACGCAGTATTTT. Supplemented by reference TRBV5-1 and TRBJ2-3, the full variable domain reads KAGVTQTPRYLIKTRGQQVTLSCSPISGHRSVSWYQQTPGQGLQFLFEYFSETQRNKGNFPGRFSGRQFSNSRSEMNVSTLELGDSALYLCASSLVSRAQGDTQYFGPGTRLTVL.

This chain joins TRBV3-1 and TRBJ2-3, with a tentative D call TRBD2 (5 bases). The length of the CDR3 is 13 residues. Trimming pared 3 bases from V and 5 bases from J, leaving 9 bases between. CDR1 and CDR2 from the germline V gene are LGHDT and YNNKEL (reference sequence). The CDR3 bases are TGTGCCAGCAGCCAGGGAGAGGTAGATACGCAGTATTTT. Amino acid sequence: CASSQGEVDTQYF.

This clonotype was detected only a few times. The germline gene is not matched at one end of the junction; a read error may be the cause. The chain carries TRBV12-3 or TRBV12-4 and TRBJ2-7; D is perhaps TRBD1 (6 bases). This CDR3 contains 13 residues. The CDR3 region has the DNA TGTGCCAGCAGTCGGACAGTTACCTACGGGCAGTACTTC. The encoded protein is CASSRTVTYGQYF.

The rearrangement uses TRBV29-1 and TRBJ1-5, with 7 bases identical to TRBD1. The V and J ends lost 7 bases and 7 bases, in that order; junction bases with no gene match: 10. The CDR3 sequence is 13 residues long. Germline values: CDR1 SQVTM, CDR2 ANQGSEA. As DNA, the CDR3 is TGCAGCGCAGCACAGGGGTTGGGCCAGCCCCAGCATTTT. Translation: CSAAQGLGQPQHF.

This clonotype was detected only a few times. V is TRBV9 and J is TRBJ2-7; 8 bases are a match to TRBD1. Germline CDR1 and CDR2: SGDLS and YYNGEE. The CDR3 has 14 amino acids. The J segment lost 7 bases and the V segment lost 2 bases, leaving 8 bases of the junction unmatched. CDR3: CASSVSGQGFEQYF. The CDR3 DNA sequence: TGTGCCAGCAGCGTCTCAGGACAGGGCTTTGAGCAGTACTTC. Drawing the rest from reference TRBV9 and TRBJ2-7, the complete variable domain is DSGVTQTPKHLITATGQRVTLRCSPRSGDLSVYWYQQSLDQGLQFLIQYYNGEERAKGNILERFSAQQFPDLHSELNLSSLELGDSALYFCASSVSGQGFEQYFGPGTRLTVT.

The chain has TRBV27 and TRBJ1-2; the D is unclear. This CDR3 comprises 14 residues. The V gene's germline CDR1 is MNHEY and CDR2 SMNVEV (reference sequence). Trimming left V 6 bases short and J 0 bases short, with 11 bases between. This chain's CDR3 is CASRPLGANYGYTF. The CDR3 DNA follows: TGTGCCAGCAGGCCCCTCGGCGCTAACTATGGCTACACCTTC.

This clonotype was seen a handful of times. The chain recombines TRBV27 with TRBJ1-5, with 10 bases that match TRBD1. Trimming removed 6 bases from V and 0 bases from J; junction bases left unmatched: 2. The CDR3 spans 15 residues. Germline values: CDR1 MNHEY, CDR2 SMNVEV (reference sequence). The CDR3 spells CASRDRGLSNQPQHF. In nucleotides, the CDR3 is TGTGCCAGCAGAGACAGGGGGCTTAGCAATCAGCCCCAGCATTTT.

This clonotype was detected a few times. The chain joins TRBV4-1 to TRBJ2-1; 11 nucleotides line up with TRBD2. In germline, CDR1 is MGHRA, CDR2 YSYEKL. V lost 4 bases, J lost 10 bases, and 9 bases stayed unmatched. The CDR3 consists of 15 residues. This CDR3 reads CASSPLGLAVNEQFF. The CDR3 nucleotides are TGCGCCAGCAGCCCCCTGGGACTAGCGGTTAACGAGCAGTTCTTC.

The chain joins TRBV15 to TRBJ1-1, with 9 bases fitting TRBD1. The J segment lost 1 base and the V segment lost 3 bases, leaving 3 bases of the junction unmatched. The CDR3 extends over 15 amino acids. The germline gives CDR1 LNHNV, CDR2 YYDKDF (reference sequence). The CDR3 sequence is CATSSGTGPNTEAFF. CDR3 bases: TGTGCCACCAGCAGTGGGACAGGGCCGAACACTGAAGCTTTCTTT.

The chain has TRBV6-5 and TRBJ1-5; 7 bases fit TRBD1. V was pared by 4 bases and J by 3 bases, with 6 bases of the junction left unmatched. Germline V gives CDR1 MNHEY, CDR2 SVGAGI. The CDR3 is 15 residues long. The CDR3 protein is CASSSSDRANQPQHF. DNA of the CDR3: TGTGCCAGCAGTTCCTCAGACAGGGCCAATCAGCCCCAGCATTTT.

CDR3 protein: CASSSGQGRFGELFF. The DNA of the CDR3 is TGTGCCAGCAGCTCGGGACAGGGGAGGTTCGGGGAGCTGTTTTTT. V gene TRBV7-2 combines with J gene TRBJ2-2; 10 bases are a match to TRBD1. Germline V gene data show CDR1 as SGHTA and CDR2 as FQGNSA. With V trimmed by 4 bases and J by 7 bases, 6 bases remained unmatched. The CDR3 runs to 15 residues.

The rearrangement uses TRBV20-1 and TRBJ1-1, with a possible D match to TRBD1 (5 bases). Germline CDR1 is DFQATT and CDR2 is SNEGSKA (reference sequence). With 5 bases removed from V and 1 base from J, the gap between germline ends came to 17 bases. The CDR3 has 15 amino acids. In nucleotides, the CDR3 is TGCAGTGCTCCCCAACCGGGACGAAGGAACACTGAAGCTTTCTTT. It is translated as CSAPQPGRRNTEAFF.

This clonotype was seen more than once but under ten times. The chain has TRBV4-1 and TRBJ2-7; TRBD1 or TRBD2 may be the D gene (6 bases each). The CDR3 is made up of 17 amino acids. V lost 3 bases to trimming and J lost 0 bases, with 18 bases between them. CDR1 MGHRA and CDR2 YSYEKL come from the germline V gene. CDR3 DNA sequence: TGCGCCAGCAGCCAGGAATGGGACTCAGGGGCCTCCTACGAGCAGTACTTC. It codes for CASSQEWDSGASYEQYF.

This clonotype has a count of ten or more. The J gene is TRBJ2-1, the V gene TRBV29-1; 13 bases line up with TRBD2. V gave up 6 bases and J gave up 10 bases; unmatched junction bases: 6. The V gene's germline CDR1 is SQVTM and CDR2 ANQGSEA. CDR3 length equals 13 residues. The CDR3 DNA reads TGCAGCGTGGGGACTAGCGGGAAGAGCGAGCAGTTCTTC. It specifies CSVGTSGKSEQFF.

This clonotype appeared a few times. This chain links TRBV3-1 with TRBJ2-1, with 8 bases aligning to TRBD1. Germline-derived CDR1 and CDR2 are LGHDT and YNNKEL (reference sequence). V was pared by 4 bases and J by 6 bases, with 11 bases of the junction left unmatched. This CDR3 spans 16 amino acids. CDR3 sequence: CASSRQPTGVGNEQFF. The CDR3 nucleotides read TGTGCCAGCAGCCGGCAACCGACAGGGGTAGGCAATGAGCAGTTCTTC.

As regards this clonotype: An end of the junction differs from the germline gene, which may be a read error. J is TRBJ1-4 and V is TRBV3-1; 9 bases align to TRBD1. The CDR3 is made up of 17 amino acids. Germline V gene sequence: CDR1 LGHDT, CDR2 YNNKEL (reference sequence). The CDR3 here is CASSPAHTGTGREKLFF. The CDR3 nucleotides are TGTGCAAGCAGCCCTGCCCACACCGGGACAGGGAGAGAAAAACTGTTTTTT. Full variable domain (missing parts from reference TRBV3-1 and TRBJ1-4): DTAVSQTPKYLVTQMGNDKSIKCEQNLGHDTMYWYKQDSKKFLKIMFSYNNKELIINETVPNRFSPKSPDKAHLNLHINSLELGDSAVYFCASSPAHTGTGREKLFFGSGTQLSVL.

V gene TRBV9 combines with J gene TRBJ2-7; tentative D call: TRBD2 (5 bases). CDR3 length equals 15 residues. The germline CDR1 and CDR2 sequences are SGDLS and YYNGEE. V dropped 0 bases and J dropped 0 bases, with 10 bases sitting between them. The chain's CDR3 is CASSVEVGSSYEQYF. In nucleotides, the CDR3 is TGTGCCAGCAGCGTAGAGGTTGGGAGCTCCTACGAGCAGTACTTC.

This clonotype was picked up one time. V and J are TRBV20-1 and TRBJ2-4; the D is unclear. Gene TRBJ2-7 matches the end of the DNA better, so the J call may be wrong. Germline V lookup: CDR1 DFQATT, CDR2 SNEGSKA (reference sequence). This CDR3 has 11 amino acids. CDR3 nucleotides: TGCAGTGTCAACGGCATCTACGAGCAGTACTTC. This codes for CSVNGIYEQYF.

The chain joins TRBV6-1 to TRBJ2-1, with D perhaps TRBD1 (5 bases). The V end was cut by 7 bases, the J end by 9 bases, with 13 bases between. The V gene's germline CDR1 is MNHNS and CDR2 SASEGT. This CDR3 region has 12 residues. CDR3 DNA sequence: TGTGCCAGCACGAAGGGGTTGATTGAGCAGTTCTTC. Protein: CASTKGLIEQFF.

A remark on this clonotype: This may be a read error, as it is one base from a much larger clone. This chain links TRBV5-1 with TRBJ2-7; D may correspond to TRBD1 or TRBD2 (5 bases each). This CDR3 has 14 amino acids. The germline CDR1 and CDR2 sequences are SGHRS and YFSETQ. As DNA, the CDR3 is TGCGCCTGCAGCCGAGACCCGGGACCCTACGAGCAGTACTTC. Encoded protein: CACSRDPGPYEQYF.

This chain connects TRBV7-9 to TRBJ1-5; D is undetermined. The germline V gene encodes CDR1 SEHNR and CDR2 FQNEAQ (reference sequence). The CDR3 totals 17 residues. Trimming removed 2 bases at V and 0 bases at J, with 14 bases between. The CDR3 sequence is CASSLSSQEYSNQPQHF. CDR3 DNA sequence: TGTGCCAGCAGCTTATCCTCCCAGGAGTATAGCAATCAGCCCCAGCATTTT.

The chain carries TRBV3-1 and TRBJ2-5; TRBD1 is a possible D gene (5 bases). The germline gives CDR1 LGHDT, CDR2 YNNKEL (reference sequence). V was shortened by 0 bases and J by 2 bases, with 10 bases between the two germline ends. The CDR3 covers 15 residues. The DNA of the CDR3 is TGTGCCAGCAGCCAAGATATCGACAGACAAGAGACCCAGTACTTC. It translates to CASSQDIDRQETQYF.

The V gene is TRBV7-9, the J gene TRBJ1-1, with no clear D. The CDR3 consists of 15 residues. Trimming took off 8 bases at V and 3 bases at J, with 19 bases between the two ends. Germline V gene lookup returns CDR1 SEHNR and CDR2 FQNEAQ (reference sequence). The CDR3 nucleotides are TGTGCCAGCTCTTATCCCCCAAGCCTGGACACTGAAGCTTTCTTT. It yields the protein CASSYPPSLDTEAFF.

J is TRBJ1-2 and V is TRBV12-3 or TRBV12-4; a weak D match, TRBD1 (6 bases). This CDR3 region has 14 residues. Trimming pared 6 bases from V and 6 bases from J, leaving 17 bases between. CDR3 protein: CASRKLGGTNGYTF. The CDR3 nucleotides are TGTGCCAGCAGGAAACTAGGGGGTACCAATGGCTACACCTTC.